This passage covers 26 T cell receptor beta chains from one sample sequenced in a study of beta chain features in type 1 diabetes. Expressed TCRB transcripts were sequenced, since all the RNA that had been isolated was reverse transcribed. Sequencing was performed with immunoSEQ multiplex PCR; in TCRdb, only in-frame clones are kept and a portion is missing. This table has about 240,000 clones, around a quarter appearing once. The sample consisted of central memory CD4+ T cells from blood. Every receptor here comes from a man aged 25-45 years in good health.

The J gene is TRBJ2-1, the V gene TRBV28, with 11 bases lining up with TRBD1. Looked up from germline, CDR1 is MDHEN and CDR2 is SYDVKM. The length of the CDR3 is 14 residues. V lost 5 bases and J lost 6; bases outside the gene matches: 3. For the CDR3, the DNA is TGTGCCAGCAGTCCGGGACAGGGGGTCAATGAGCAGTTCTTC. It specifies CASSPGQGVNEQFF.

The chain combines TRBV5-6 with TRBJ2-1; 8 bases line up with TRBD1. The CDR3 contains 17 residues. The V gene end was trimmed by 3 bases and the J gene end by 6 bases; junction bases not matched to a gene: 14. The germline gives CDR1 SGHDT, CDR2 YYEEEE. Written as DNA, the CDR3 is TGTGCCAGCAGCTGGACAGGGTTGAAGTGGAGTAGCAATGAGCAGTTCTTC. As protein: CASSWTGLKWSSNEQFF.

The chain couples TRBV6-6 to TRBJ2-3, with 11 bases fitting TRBD2. J was trimmed by 2 bases and V by 5 bases; bases with no gene match: 3. CDR3 size: 15 residues. Germline CDR1 reads MNHNY; CDR2 reads SVGAGI (reference sequence). CDR3 sequence (DNA): TGTGCCAGCAGTCGGACTAGCGGGTACACAGATACGCAGTATTTT. This sequence encodes CASSRTSGYTDTQYF.

This clone was counted only a few times. This chain links TRBV28 with TRBJ1-3, with 7 bases lining up with TRBD1. Germline CDR1 reads MDHEN; CDR2 reads SYDVKM. After removal of 5 bases from V and 3 bases from J, the junction contained 4 bases not matched to a gene. The CDR3 has 14 residues. The CDR3: CASSTGVVGNTIYF. CDR3 nucleotides: TGTGCCAGCAGTACAGGGGTTGTTGGAAACACCATATATTTT.

The chain links TRBV7-2 to TRBJ2-3, with D hard to call. The germline V gene has CDR1 SGHTA and CDR2 FQGNSA. V was pared by 5 bases and J by 4 bases, with 13 bases between. The length of the CDR3 is 14 residues. The CDR3, as DNA: TGTGCCAGCAGCACTCGTCCCCGGGCAGATACGCAGTATTTT. Translating gives CASSTRPRADTQYF.

V and J are TRBV30 and TRBJ1-1; D gene unclear. The CDR3 spans 11 residues. Germline lookup yields CDR1 GTSNPN and CDR2 SVGIG (reference sequence). Trimming removed 8 bases from V and 3 bases from J, with 10 bases in between. The CDR3 sequence: CARSVDTEAFF. CDR3 DNA: TGTGCCCGGTCGGTGGACACTGAAGCTTTCTTT. The full variable domain, its missing parts supplied by reference TRBV30 and TRBJ1-1, is SQTIHQWPATLVQPVGSPLSLECTVEGTSNPNLYWYRQAAGRGLQLLFYSVGIGQISSEVPQNLSASRPQDRQFILSSKKLLLSDSGFYLCARSVDTEAFFGQGTRLTVV.

The rearrangement links TRBV18 to TRBJ2-1; the match to TRBD2 covers 15 bases. Germline CDR1 reads KGHSH; CDR2 reads LQKENI. With 5 bases clipped from V and 5 bases from J, the junction kept 7 bases outside the gene matches. The CDR3 has 17 amino acids. This CDR3 reads CASSRGLAGGFDNEQFF. The CDR3 DNA is TGTGCCAGCTCAAGAGGACTAGCGGGAGGGTTTGACAATGAGCAGTTCTTC.

The chain links TRBV19 to TRBJ2-1; the D is unclear. The CDR3 runs to 15 residues. Germline assignment: CDR1 LNHDA and CDR2 SQIVND (reference sequence). V lost 4 bases, J lost 3 bases, and 13 bases lay in between. In nucleotides, the CDR3 is TGTGCCAGTAGTAGACACTCGAGTGACTACAATGAGCAGTTCTTC. It yields the protein CASSRHSSDYNEQFF.

This clone was picked up a small number of times. This chain links TRBV10-2 with TRBJ2-1, with D maybe TRBD2 (5 bases). Germline CDR1 and CDR2: WSHSY and SAAADI. CDR3 length equals 13 residues. Trimming removed 8 bases from V and 6 bases from J, with 14 bases in between. The chain's CDR3 is CASGKRERNEQFF. In DNA form, the CDR3 reads TGCGCCAGCGGGAAAAGGGAGCGCAATGAGCAGTTCTTC.

CDR3 sequence (DNA): TGCAGCGTCGGACAGGGGGCGCTGAACACTGAAGCTTTCTTT. Translation gives CSVGQGALNTEAFF. The V call is TRBV29-1, the J call TRBJ1-1, with 11 positions matching TRBD1. Looked up from germline, CDR1 is SQVTM and CDR2 is ANQGSEA. There are 14 residues in the CDR3. Trimming cost V 6 bases and J 0 bases; bases outside gene matches: 3.

The rearrangement links TRBV12-2 to TRBJ2-6; TRBD2, as called in the table, went unchecked against the DNA. TRBV12-2 is listed as a pseudogene. The CDR3 has 17 amino acids. The CDR3 sequence: CASRLNVRGTGANVLTF. DNA for the CDR3: TGTGCAAGTCGCTTAAACGTGAGAGGGACTGGGGCCAACGTCCTGACTTTC.

J is TRBJ2-3 and V is TRBV28; D gene unclear. Trimming stripped 3 bases from V and 1 base from J, with 11 bases between. The CDR3 length is 15 residues. Germline loops: CDR1 MDHEN, CDR2 SYDVKM. The DNA for the CDR3 is TGTGCCAGCAGTTTGGTGGGTTTGGGCACAGATACGCAGTATTTT. This translates into CASSLVGLGTDTQYF.

CDR3 region: CASSIEAQLSGANVLTF. Here the CDR3 DNA reads TGTGCCAGTAGTATAGAGGCCCAGCTCTCTGGGGCCAACGTCCTGACTTTC. The genes are TRBV19 and TRBJ2-6; no clear D. The CDR3 is 17 residues long. Looked up from germline, CDR1 is LNHDA and CDR2 is SQIVND (reference sequence). V lost 0 bases and J lost 0, with 9 bases in between.

This chain links TRBV30 with TRBJ1-2; D remains unclear. This CDR3 has 13 amino acids. Germline CDR1 reads GTSNPN; CDR2 reads SVGIG (reference sequence). V was pared by 0 bases and J by 2 bases, with 7 bases between. This CDR3 is CAWSVGENYGYTF. The CDR3 DNA is TGTGCCTGGAGTGTTGGTGAAAACTATGGCTACACCTTC.

This clone was picked up a small number of times. The chain joins TRBV29-1 to TRBJ1-2; D unresolved. Germline CDR1 SQVTM, CDR2 ANQGSEA. The V end lost 3 bases, the J end lost 4 bases, and 12 bases lay between the germline ends. This CDR3 has 13 amino acids. This CDR3 reads CSVEPRSRYGYTF. DNA of the CDR3: TGCAGCGTTGAGCCGAGATCTCGCTATGGCTACACCTTC. The entire variable domain, with the rest obtained from reference TRBV29-1 and TRBJ1-2, is as follows: SAVISQKPSRDICQRGTSLTIQCQVDSQVTMMFWYRQQPGQSLTLIATANQGSEATYESGFVIDKFPISRPNLTFSTLTVSNMSPEDSSIYLCSVEPRSRYGYTFGSGTRLTVV.

Regarding this clone: At the DNA level, this CDR3 is encoded by other sequences in the same sample as well. The rearrangement links TRBV30 to TRBJ1-1; D is unresolved. The CDR3 spans 12 residues. V was pared by 3 bases and J by 2 bases, with 7 bases between. The germline gives CDR1 GTSNPN, CDR2 SVGIG (reference sequence). In DNA, the CDR3 is TGTGCCTGGAGCGATAGAAACACTGAAGCTTTCTTT. Encoded protein: CAWSDRNTEAFF.

This clone was found a few times. J is TRBJ1-1 and V is TRBV4-3; 11 positions match TRBD1. Trimming at V came to 4 bases and at J to 4 bases, leaving 11 bases not matched to a gene. The length of the CDR3 is 17 residues. CDR1 and CDR2 from the germline V gene are LGHNA and YSLEER. This chain's CDR3 is CASSLGQGAQVGTEAFF. The CDR3 nucleotides are TGCGCCAGCAGCCTCGGACAGGGGGCGCAAGTGGGCACTGAAGCTTTCTTT.

Note on this clone: In the same sample, other DNA sequences code for this CDR3. V usage is TRBV7-9 and J usage is TRBJ1-6; D unresolved. From germline, CDR1 is SEHNR and CDR2 FQNEAQ (reference sequence). V lost 5 bases to trimming and J lost 8 bases, with 10 bases between them. The CDR3 spans 13 residues. The CDR3 sequence is CASSPTRDSPLHF. The CDR3 coding sequence is TGTGCCAGCAGCCCGACCCGGGATTCACCCCTCCACTTT.

The rearrangement joins TRBV7-6 to TRBJ2-2; D possibly corresponds to TRBD2 (5 bases). This CDR3 has 15 amino acids. V lost 1 base to trimming and J lost 5 bases, with 11 bases between them. Germline V gene lookup returns CDR1 SGHVS and CDR2 FNYEAQ. CDR3 amino acids: CASSLEGPGTGELFF. The CDR3 bases are TGTGCCAGCAGCTTAGAGGGTCCGGGGACCGGGGAGCTGTTTTTT.

This clone was found once. The chain uses TRBV4-2 and TRBJ1-1, with a possible D match to TRBD1 (5 bases). This CDR3 contains 14 residues. Trimming cost V 2 bases and J 3 bases, with 10 bases left between them. CDR1 and CDR2 from the germline V gene are LGHNA and YNFKEQ. This CDR3 is CASSQLGRDTEAFF. The CDR3 nucleotides read TGTGCCAGCAGCCAATTGGGGCGCGACACTGAAGCTTTCTTT.

This clone appeared many times. The rearrangement joins TRBV2 to TRBJ2-1; 11 bases match TRBD2. The CDR3 spans 14 residues. CDR1 and CDR2 from the germline V gene are SNHLY and FYNNEI. With V trimmed by 8 bases and J by 4 bases, 4 bases remained unmatched. The CDR3 loop reads CASCGLAGYNEQFF. Here the CDR3 DNA reads TGTGCCAGCTGTGGACTAGCGGGTTACAATGAGCAGTTCTTC. Filled out from reference TRBV2 and TRBJ2-1, the complete variable domain reads EPEVTQTPSHQVTQMGQEVILRCVPISNHLYFYWYRQILGQKVEFLVSFYNNEISEKSEIFDDQFSVERPDGSNFTLKIRSTKLEDSAMYFCASCGLAGYNEQFFGPGTRLTVL.

The chain links TRBV2 to TRBJ2-1, with 11 bases that match TRBD2. Germline CDR1 is SNHLY and CDR2 is FYNNEI. This CDR3 is 15 amino acids long. V lost 8 bases and J lost 8; bases outside the gene matches: 11. The DNA of the CDR3 is TGTGCCAGCTCCAAAACTAGCGGGAGCAGGGATGAGCAGTTCTTC. Residues: CASSKTSGSRDEQFF.

This clone was counted between two and nine times. Sequence at one end of the junction differs from germline and may be a read error. The V call is TRBV27, the J call TRBJ2-5; 9 positions agree with TRBD2. Germline V lookup: CDR1 MNHEY, CDR2 SMNVEV (reference sequence). The length of the CDR3 is 15 residues. CDR3 protein: CASSFRGRAQGTQYF. CDR3 DNA sequence: TGTGCCAGCAGTTTTCGCGGGAGGGCCCAAGGGACCCAGTACTTC.

As to this clone: This sample also contains other DNA sequences that code for the same CDR3. The chain links TRBV29-1 to TRBJ2-2; 7 bases map to TRBD2. CDR1 is SQVTM, CDR2 ANQGSEA, per germline. The CDR3 has 14 amino acids. V gave up 6 bases and J gave up 4 bases; unmatched junction bases: 8. The CDR3 nucleotides are TGCAGCGTATCGCTCTCGGGAGGCACCGGGGAGCTGTTTTTT. It translates to CSVSLSGGTGELFF.

The chain employs TRBV9 and TRBJ2-1; 10 bases align to TRBD2. V shed 5 bases and J 4 bases; nucleotides not matched to a gene: 3. Per germline, CDR1 SGDLS and CDR2 YYNGEE. This CDR3 is built from 14 residues. DNA for the CDR3: TGTGCCAGCAGTCTAGCGGGGGTTTACAATGAGCAGTTCTTC. Translating gives CASSLAGVYNEQFF.

V and J are TRBV6-5 and TRBJ1-2; tentative D call: TRBD1 (6 bases). CDR1 is MNHEY and CDR2 is SVGAGI in the germline V gene. The CDR3 contains 14 residues. V was pared by 2 bases and J by 4 bases, with 11 bases between. CDR3 coding DNA: TGTGCCAGCAGTTACGCCGGGGGCGGCTATGGCTACACCTTC. Its translation is CASSYAGGGYGYTF.